Presented here are 9 T cell receptor beta chains from one specimen sequenced in a study of T cells in Graves' hyperthyroidism and ophthalmopathy. RNA transcripts provided the source from which TCR beta CDR3 regions were amplified. The HTBI primer set drove a first-round RT-PCR of the TCR CDR3. One entry per CDR3 protein, called by TCRdb with MiXCR from the multiplex PCR reads. Of some 180,000 distinct CDR3 sequences listed, around 17% are singletons. Material for sequencing was blood. Receptor source: a woman between 50 and 59 years old with Graves' hyperthyroidism.

In its sample, this clonotype was seen many times. The chain joins TRBV2 to TRBJ1-2; D is uncertain. Germline CDR1 and CDR2: SNHLY and FYNNEI. With 8 bases removed from V and 2 bases from J, the gap between germline ends came to 12 bases. The CDR3 extends over 13 amino acids. The CDR3 coding sequence is TGTGCCAGCGAGGTGGAGACAAACTATGGCTACACCTTC. It is translated as CASEVETNYGYTF. Variable domain in full (rest from reference TRBV2 and TRBJ1-2): EPEVTQTPSHQVTQMGQEVILRCVPISNHLYFYWYRQILGQKVEFLVSFYNNEISEKSEIFDDQFSVERPDGSNFTLKIRSTKLEDSAMYFCASEVETNYGYTFGSGTRLTVV.

Remarks on this clonotype: A much larger clone lies a single base off, so this may be a read error. The chain has TRBV29-1 and TRBJ2-7, with 8 positions matching TRBD2. The CDR3 sequence is 14 residues long. J gave up 5 bases and V 1 base, and 7 bases lay outside the gene matches. Per germline, CDR1 SQVTM and CDR2 ANQGSEA. CDR3 loop: CSVEGPAGDDEQYF. CDR3 bases: TGCAGCGTTGAAGGCCCAGCGGGAGACGACGAGCAGTACTTC.

This clonotype was recorded at least ten times. V gene TRBV12-3 or TRBV12-4 combines with J gene TRBJ2-4, with D hard to call. The germline V and J ends were trimmed by 6 bases and 9 bases, with 18 bases remaining between them. The CDR3 has 14 amino acids. CDR3 region: CASRYGSSEVIQYF. The CDR3 region has the DNA TGTGCCAGCAGATATGGATCCAGCGAGGTCATTCAGTACTTC.

This clonotype was recorded at least ten times. The V call is TRBV28, the J call TRBJ1-1; D is uncertain. The CDR3 spans 17 residues. Trimming removed 1 base at V and 6 bases at J, with 21 bases between. In germline, CDR1 is MDHEN, CDR2 SYDVKM. The CDR3 protein is CASSLFSGSHKRAEAFF. The CDR3, as DNA: TGTGCCAGCAGTTTATTTTCGGGAAGCCACAAAAGAGCTGAAGCTTTCTTT.

This clonotype was seen ten or more times. The gene calls are TRBV5-1 and TRBJ1-1, with D hard to call. This CDR3 is built from 15 residues. The V end lost 4 bases, the J end lost 4 bases, and 17 bases lay between the germline ends. CDR1 is SGHRS and CDR2 is YFSETQ in the germline V gene. This CDR3 reads CASSQREGMGTEAFF. CDR3 DNA: TGCGCCAGCAGCCAAAGAGAGGGCATGGGCACTGAAGCTTTCTTT.

This clonotype was seen at least ten times. This chain uses TRBV2 with TRBJ1-3; the match to TRBD1 covers 7 bases. Per the germline V gene, CDR1 is SNHLY and CDR2 is FYNNEI. Germline trimming cut 4 bases from V and 4 bases from J; bases unmatched to any gene: 7. The CDR3 length is 15 residues. CDR3 residues: CASSADRVRGNTIYF. CDR3 DNA: TGTGCCAGCAGTGCTGACAGGGTGAGAGGAAACACCATATATTTT.

This clonotype was counted many times. This chain links TRBV20-1 with TRBJ2-5; 10 bases line up with TRBD2. Germline V gene lookup returns CDR1 DFQATT and CDR2 SNEGSKA (reference sequence). The CDR3 contains 13 residues. V gave up 6 bases and J gave up 5 bases; unmatched junction bases: 6. CDR3 protein: CSATGLALETQYF. CDR3 nucleotides: TGCAGTGCAACGGGACTAGCGCTGGAGACCCAGTACTTC.

The chain is built from TRBV5-5 and TRBJ2-7; no reliable D call. Trimming took off 1 base at V and 1 base at J, with 9 bases between the two ends. Germline CDR1 reads SGHKS; CDR2 reads YYEKEE (reference sequence). The CDR3 runs 14 residues. As DNA, the CDR3 is TGTGCCAGCAGCTTGTGGGGTACTTCCTACGAGCAGTACTTC. Protein sequence: CASSLWGTSYEQYF.

This clonotype occurred many times. The chain has TRBV5-1 and TRBJ2-3; maybe TRBD2 (5 bases). This CDR3 comprises 14 residues. Germline V gene sequence: CDR1 SGHRS, CDR2 YFSETQ. The V end lost 4 bases, the J end lost 6 bases, and 15 bases lay between the germline ends. Here the CDR3 DNA reads TGCGCCAGCAGCCCCCGAGGGCCCGCGGATACGCAGTATTTT. This gives the protein CASSPRGPADTQYF.